Below are 30 T cell receptor beta chains sequenced from a single sample in a study of patients and donors after allogeneic stem cell transplantation. In TCRdb, the RT-PCR reads were re-called with MiXCR into one record per CDR3 protein. The table records more than 850,000 distinct CDR3 sequences, more than 15% of them present only once. The sample was blood, either unsorted or a sorted T cell fraction (not recorded which). The source is a human donor who was either an allogeneic HSCT recipient or a stem cell or donor lymphocyte infusion donor (not recorded which). It is not recorded whose cells these are; they may come from a transplant donor.

At least ten counts were recorded for this clonotype. The rearrangement joins TRBV10-3 to TRBJ1-1; D gene ambiguous. Germline V gives CDR1 ENHRY, CDR2 SYGVKD. The germline V and J ends were trimmed by 5 bases and 5 bases, with 9 bases remaining between them. The CDR3 extends over 12 amino acids. The CDR3 is CAISPVGTEAFF. The CDR3 coding sequence is TGTGCCATCAGTCCCGTGGGGACTGAAGCTTTCTTT.

This clonotype has just a few counts. The chain recombines TRBV4-1 with TRBJ1-1; no definite D call. The length of the CDR3 is 13 residues. With 0 bases removed from V and 7 bases from J, the gap between germline ends came to 9 bases. The germline V gene encodes CDR1 MGHRA and CDR2 YSYEKL. The DNA of the CDR3 is TGCGCCAGCAGCCAAGATCGCGACTTTGAAGCTTTCTTT. Translated, it gives CASSQDRDFEAFF.

The V and J genes are TRBV5-1 and TRBJ2-7, with D possibly matching TRBD2 (6 bases). The CDR3 sequence is 14 residues long. V was cut by 0 bases and J by 3 bases, with 10 bases left in between. Germline lookup yields CDR1 SGHRS and CDR2 YFSETQ. The CDR3: CASSLGAAGYEQYF. CDR3 sequence (DNA): TGCGCCAGCAGCTTGGGGGCAGCGGGCTACGAGCAGTACTTC. Together with reference TRBV5-1 and TRBJ2-7, the CDR3 gives the full variable domain: KAGVTQTPRYLIKTRGQQVTLSCSPISGHRSVSWYQQTPGQGLQFLFEYFSETQRNKGNFPGRFSGRQFSNSRSEMNVSTLELGDSALYLCASSLGAAGYEQYFGPGTRLTVT.

The chain carries TRBV5-1 and TRBJ1-6; TRBD1 might be the D (5 bases). The V gene lost 4 bases and the J gene lost 12 bases, with 14 bases spanning the gap. Germline loops: CDR1 SGHRS, CDR2 YFSETQ. The CDR3 loop spans 13 amino acids. DNA of the CDR3: TGCGCCAGCAGCCAGGACATTCTGGGACCCCTCCACTTT. Translation: CASSQDILGPLHF.

J is TRBJ2-5 and V is TRBV5-4; 8 bases line up with TRBD1. Germline CDR1 is SGHNT and CDR2 is YYREEE (reference sequence). The length of the CDR3 is 14 residues. The V and J ends lost 4 bases and 6 bases, in that order; junction bases with no gene match: 8. CDR3 residues: CASSPEQGVKTQYF. The CDR3 coding sequence is TGTGCCAGCAGCCCCGAACAGGGGGTGAAGACCCAGTACTTC.

This clonotype was found a few times. The chain couples TRBV5-1 to TRBJ2-7, with a possible D match to TRBD1 (6 bases). The CDR3 loop spans 15 amino acids. The V and J ends lost 1 base and 0 bases respectively, with 11 bases between them. Germline V gene lookup returns CDR1 SGHRS and CDR2 YFSETQ. The DNA for the CDR3 is TGCGCCAGCAGCTTGTTCCAGGGGCACTCCTACGAGCAGTACTTC. Its translation: CASSLFQGHSYEQYF.

This clonotype was counted only a few times. J is TRBJ1-1 and V is TRBV5-1, with 7 bases fitting TRBD1. The V segment lost 0 bases and the J segment 5 bases; nucleotides outside the gene matches: 4. Per the germline V gene, CDR1 is SGHRS and CDR2 is YFSETQ. The CDR3 totals 14 residues. Written as DNA, the CDR3 is TGCGCCAGCAGCTTGGAAGGGGGCGCGACTGAAGCTTTCTTT. Translation gives CASSLEGGATEAFF.

In this sample, this clonotype turned up many times. This rearrangement joins TRBV6-5 to TRBJ2-7, with 8 bases matching TRBD1. The V segment lost 4 bases and the J segment 1 base; nucleotides outside the gene matches: 12. From germline, CDR1 is MNHEY and CDR2 SVGAGI. This CDR3 is built from 17 residues. This CDR3 is CASSWGFDRGRSYEQYF. Written as DNA, the CDR3 is TGTGCCAGCAGTTGGGGATTCGACAGGGGTCGGTCCTACGAGCAGTACTTC.

The genes are TRBV5-1 and TRBJ2-6; 10 positions agree with TRBD1. V lost 4 bases to trimming and J lost 0 bases; unmatched junction nucleotides: 4. The CDR3 is made up of 17 amino acids. The germline V gene encodes CDR1 SGHRS and CDR2 YFSETQ. The CDR3 DNA reads as TGCGCCAGCAGCACGGGACAGGGGCCCTCTGGGGCCAACGTCCTGACTTTC. This translates into CASSTGQGPSGANVLTF. The whole variable domain, remainder taken from reference TRBV5-1 and TRBJ2-6, is KAGVTQTPRYLIKTRGQQVTLSCSPISGHRSVSWYQQTPGQGLQFLFEYFSETQRNKGNFPGRFSGRQFSNSRSEMNVSTLELGDSALYLCASSTGQGPSGANVLTFGAGSRLTVL.

The table lists this clonotype with a few counts. This chain connects TRBV6-2 or TRBV6-3 to TRBJ1-2, with D possibly matching TRBD1 (6 bases). Trimming removed 6 bases from V and 8 bases from J, with 22 bases in between. Germline values: CDR1 MNHEY, CDR2 SVGEGT. There are 15 residues in the CDR3. In nucleotides, the CDR3 is TGTGCCAGCAGAAAGACAGGACAGCCTATGATGGGCTACACCTTC. Its protein product is CASRKTGQPMMGYTF.

This chain joins TRBV27 and TRBJ2-7; 8 bases are shared with TRBD2. The CDR3 spans 15 residues. After removal of 2 bases from V and 3 bases from J, the junction contained 6 bases not matched to a gene. Germline V gene sequence: CDR1 MNHEY, CDR2 SMNVEV (reference sequence). CDR3: CASSLVLAAGYEQYF. Here the CDR3 DNA reads TGTGCCAGCAGTTTAGTACTAGCGGCCGGCTACGAGCAGTACTTC.

This chain joins TRBV3-1 and TRBJ2-1, with unresolved D. The germline V gene encodes CDR1 LGHDT and CDR2 YNNKEL (reference sequence). V was pared by 0 bases and J by 8 bases, with 8 bases between. This CDR3 is 13 amino acids long. Here the CDR3 DNA reads TGTGCCAGCAGCCAAGAATTGTCTGATGAGCAGTTCTTC. Encoded protein: CASSQELSDEQFF.

This clonotype has more than one count but fewer than ten. The chain has TRBV20-1 and TRBJ2-1; D unclear. Looked up from germline, CDR1 is DFQATT and CDR2 is SNEGSKA (reference sequence). Trimming took off 6 bases at V and 0 bases at J, with 15 bases between the two ends. This CDR3 is built from 15 residues. The CDR3 protein is CSAKGVSFSYNEQFF. Written as DNA, the CDR3 is TGCAGTGCAAAGGGTGTCTCCTTCTCCTACAATGAGCAGTTCTTC.

The chain links TRBV9 to TRBJ2-7; 8 nucleotides match TRBD1. The germline gives CDR1 SGDLS, CDR2 YYNGEE. V shed 3 bases, J shed 2 bases, and the junction held 7 bases outside the gene matches. The CDR3 spans 15 residues. The CDR3: CASSASTGVPYEQYF. The CDR3 DNA is TGTGCCAGCAGCGCCTCGACAGGGGTCCCCTACGAGCAGTACTTC.

In this sample, this clonotype turned up a few times. The chain combines TRBV7-9 with TRBJ2-2; 7 positions match TRBD1. This CDR3 is 14 amino acids long. V gave up 3 bases and J gave up 5 bases; unmatched junction bases: 3. Germline values: CDR1 SEHNR, CDR2 FQNEAQ (reference sequence). CDR3 bases: TGTGCCAGCAGCTTCCGGGACAGAACCGGGGAGCTGTTTTTT. Its translation: CASSFRDRTGELFF.

This clonotype was detected only a few times. The gene calls are TRBV25-1 and TRBJ1-2; no definite D call. The V end was cut by 4 bases, the J end by 9 bases, with 12 bases between. There are 12 residues in the CDR3. Per germline, CDR1 MGHDK and CDR2 SYGVNS. In nucleotides, the CDR3 is TGTGCCAGCAGTGCCCAAGGGTTGAGCTACACCTTC. It translates to CASSAQGLSYTF.

The rearrangement joins TRBV6-1 to TRBJ1-6, with 7 bases matching TRBD1. Trimming took 5 bases from V and 10 from J; bases not matched to a gene: 11. This CDR3 spans 15 amino acids. Per the germline V gene, CDR1 is MNHNS and CDR2 is SASEGT. The CDR3 reads CASSPTGLRMSPLHF. The CDR3 region has the DNA TGTGCCAGCAGTCCGACAGGGCTTCGGATGTCACCCCTCCACTTT.

This clonotype was counted ten times or more. V and J are TRBV7-8 and TRBJ2-1; D gene ambiguous. This CDR3 comprises 12 residues. Trimming removed 1 base from V and 8 bases from J, with 6 bases in between. CDR1 is SGHVS and CDR2 is FQNEAQ in the germline V gene. DNA for the CDR3: TGTGCCAGCAGCTTAGGGGCGGATGAGCAGTTCTTC. Its protein product is CASSLGADEQFF.

The V and J genes are TRBV20-1 and TRBJ2-7; 7 positions match TRBD1. J lost 3 bases, V lost 3 bases, and 8 bases had no gene match. CDR1 and CDR2 (germline): DFQATT, SNEGSKA (reference sequence). The CDR3 contains 14 residues. The CDR3 reads CSASLTRTGYEQYF. The CDR3 bases are TGCAGTGCTAGCCTCACCCGGACAGGCTACGAGCAGTACTTC.

This clonotype was seen only a few times. The chain combines TRBV12-3 or TRBV12-4 with TRBJ1-1; D gene ambiguous. Trimming cost V 1 base and J 1 base, with 10 bases left between them. The CDR3 runs 15 residues. DNA of the CDR3: TGTGCCAGCAGTTTAGTCGGGGTGGAGAACACTGAAGCTTTCTTT. This gives the protein CASSLVGVENTEAFF.

This clonotype has only a few counts. The chain recombines TRBV20-1 with TRBJ2-5, with no clear D. CDR1 is DFQATT and CDR2 is SNEGSKA in the germline V gene (reference sequence). Trimming removed 7 bases at V and 2 bases at J, with 5 bases between. CDR3 length: 10 amino acids. The CDR3 reads CSGPQETQYF. The DNA of the CDR3 is TGCAGTGGACCTCAAGAGACCCAGTACTTC.

The rearrangement links TRBV27 to TRBJ1-1; no definite D call. This CDR3 comprises 13 residues. Looked up from germline, CDR1 is MNHEY and CDR2 is SMNVEV (reference sequence). Trimming took off 2 bases at V and 8 bases at J, with 12 bases between the two ends. The CDR3 DNA sequence: TGTGCCAGCAGTTTAAGCGTGGGATTAGAAGCTTTCTTT. Its protein product is CASSLSVGLEAFF.

This chain joins TRBV15 and TRBJ2-5, with D unclear. The V gene lost 1 base and the J gene lost 2 bases, with 8 bases spanning the gap. In germline, CDR1 is LNHNV, CDR2 YYDKDF (reference sequence). The CDR3 contains 14 residues. The CDR3 region is CATSRGSFQETQYF. CDR3 coding DNA: TGTGCCACCAGCAGAGGCAGCTTTCAAGAGACCCAGTACTTC.

In its sample, this clonotype was seen a few times. The rearrangement uses TRBV10-3 and TRBJ2-2; no firm D call. The V end lost 6 bases, the J end lost 0 bases, and 8 bases lay between the germline ends. CDR1 is ENHRY, CDR2 SYGVKD, per germline. The CDR3 is 14 amino acids. The CDR3 sequence: CAISNEPNTGELFF. The CDR3 coding sequence is TGTGCCATCAGCAATGAGCCGAACACCGGGGAGCTGTTTTTT.

The genes are TRBV10-3 and TRBJ2-5, with D possibly matching TRBD2 (6 bases). CDR1 is ENHRY and CDR2 is SYGVKD in the germline V gene. The CDR3 has 15 amino acids. Trimming left V 2 bases short and J 3 bases short, with 13 bases between. The CDR3 region has the DNA TGTGCCATCAGTGAGCCGGCGGGGCGGGAAGAGACCCAGTACTTC. Protein sequence: CAISEPAGREETQYF.

This clonotype was seen at least ten times. This sequence joins TRBV7-2 and TRBJ1-3; D remains unclear. CDR1 and CDR2 from the germline V gene are SGHTA and FQGNSA. CDR3 size: 14 residues. Trimming cost V 1 base and J 1 base, with 5 bases left between them. Here the CDR3 reads CASSLGRSGNTIYF. For the CDR3, the DNA is TGTGCCAGCAGCTTAGGCAGGTCTGGAAACACCATATATTTT.

This chain connects TRBV4-2 to TRBJ1-5; unclear D gene. Germline CDR1 LGHNA, CDR2 YNFKEQ. V was shortened by 4 bases and J by 5 bases, with 6 bases between the two germline ends. The CDR3 length is 12 residues. CDR3: CASSPSDQPQHF. The CDR3 DNA reads as TGTGCCAGCAGCCCCTCTGATCAGCCCCAGCATTTT.

The V and J genes are TRBV7-9 and TRBJ1-6; D remains unclear. This CDR3 has 14 residues. The V gene's germline CDR1 is SEHNR and CDR2 FQNEAQ (reference sequence). V dropped 1 base and J dropped 10 bases, with 11 bases sitting between them. Here the CDR3 DNA reads TGTGCCAGCAGCTTAGAGGCCACCAAGTCACCCCTCCACTTT. This gives the protein CASSLEATKSPLHF.

This clonotype has just a few counts. This chain connects TRBV5-6 to TRBJ2-7; either TRBD1 or TRBD2 may supply D (5 bases each). Deletions cut 1 base from V and 7 bases from J, with 18 bases between. The CDR3 covers 15 residues. Germline V gene lookup returns CDR1 SGHDT and CDR2 YYEEEE. Here the CDR3 DNA reads TGTGCCAGCAGCTTGTTGGGGGTCCTCTCGGGAGAGCAGTACTTC. Translating gives CASSLLGVLSGEQYF. The entire variable domain, with the rest obtained from reference TRBV5-6 and TRBJ2-7, is as follows: DAGVTQSPTHLIKTRGQQVTLRCSPKSGHDTVSWYQQALGQGPQFIFQYYEEEERQRGNFPDRFSGHQFPNYSSELNVNALLLGDSALYLCASSLLGVLSGEQYFGPGTRLTVT.

The chain uses TRBV20-1 and TRBJ2-3; D not resolved. The CDR3 runs 10 residues. Germline CDR1 is DFQATT and CDR2 is SNEGSKA (reference sequence). V was pared by 7 bases and J by 2 bases, with 4 bases between. The CDR3 DNA reads TGCAGTGTATACACAGATACGCAGTATTTT. Translating gives CSVYTDTQYF.